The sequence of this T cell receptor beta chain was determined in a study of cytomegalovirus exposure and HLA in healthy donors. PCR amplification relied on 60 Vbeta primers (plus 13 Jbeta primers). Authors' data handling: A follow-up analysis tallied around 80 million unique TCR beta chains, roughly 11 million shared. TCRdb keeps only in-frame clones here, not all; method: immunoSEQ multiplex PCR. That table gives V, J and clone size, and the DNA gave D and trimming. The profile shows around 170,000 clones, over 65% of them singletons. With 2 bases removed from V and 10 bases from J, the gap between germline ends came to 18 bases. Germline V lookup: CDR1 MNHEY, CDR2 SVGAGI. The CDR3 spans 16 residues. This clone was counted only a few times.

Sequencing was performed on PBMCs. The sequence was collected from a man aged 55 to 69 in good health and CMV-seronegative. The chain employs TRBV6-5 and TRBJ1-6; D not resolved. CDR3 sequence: CASSYTELGGGSPLHF. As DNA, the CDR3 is TGTGCCAGCAGTTACACGGAACTGGGAGGCGGATCACCCCTCCACTTT.